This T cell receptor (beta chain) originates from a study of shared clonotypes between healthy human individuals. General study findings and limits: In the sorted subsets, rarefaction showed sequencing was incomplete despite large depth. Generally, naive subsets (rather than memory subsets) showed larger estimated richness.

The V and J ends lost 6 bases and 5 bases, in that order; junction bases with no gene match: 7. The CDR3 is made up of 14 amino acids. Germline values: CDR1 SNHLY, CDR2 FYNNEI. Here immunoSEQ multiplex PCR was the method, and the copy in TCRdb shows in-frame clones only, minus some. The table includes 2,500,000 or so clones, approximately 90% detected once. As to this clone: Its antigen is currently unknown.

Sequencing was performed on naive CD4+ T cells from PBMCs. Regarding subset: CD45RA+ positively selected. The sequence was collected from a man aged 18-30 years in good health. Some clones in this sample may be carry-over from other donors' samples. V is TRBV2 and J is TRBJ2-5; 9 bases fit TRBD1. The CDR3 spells CASRRDRVFETQYF. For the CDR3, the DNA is TGTGCCAGCAGGAGGGACAGGGTCTTTGAGACCCAGTACTTC. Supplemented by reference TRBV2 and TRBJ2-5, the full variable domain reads EPEVTQTPSHQVTQMGQEVILRCVPISNHLYFYWYRQILGQKVEFLVSFYNNEISEKSEIFDDQFSVERPDGSNFTLKIRSTKLEDSAMYFCASRRDRVFETQYFGPGTRLLVL.